This TCR beta chain was recorded in a study of cytomegalovirus exposure and HLA in healthy donors. Study-wide points: The authors confirmed in vitro that a few CMV-associated chains were specific for CMV antigens.

The V gene lost 6 bases and the J gene lost 1 base, with 12 bases spanning the gap. This CDR3 is 14 amino acids long. Looked up from germline, CDR1 is MNHEY and CDR2 is SMNVEV (reference sequence). Turning to this clone: The antigen is undetermined.

Amplification used 60 Vbeta primers and 13 Jbeta primers. The method was immunoSEQ multiplex PCR; TCRdb's version includes in-frame clones alone and lacks a portion of them. Of fewer than 250,000 clones in the sample, 70% to 75% were seen once. Sequencing input: PBMCs. This TCR derives from a man aged 25 to 40 in good health and CMV-seropositive. The chain is built from TRBV27 and TRBJ1-1; weak D call: TRBD1 (5 bases). CDR3 region: CASRFQGRNTEAFF. The CDR3 DNA follows: TGTGCCAGCAGATTTCAGGGCCGGAACACTGAAGCTTTCTTT.